The 29 T cell receptor beta chains presented below share a single source sample, sequenced in a study of CD8 T cells in Susac syndrome. With random hexamers, reverse transcription was performed on roughly 0.45 to 1 ug of RNA. TCRdb itself ran the immunoSEQ multiplex PCR reads through MiXCR, one entry per CDR3 protein. Here the sample spans more than 150,000 distinct CDR3 sequences, roughly 95% being singletons. Sequenced sample: CD4+ T cells from PBMCs. These receptors were taken from a human donor with Susac syndrome.

The chain couples TRBV9 to TRBJ1-2; 9 nucleotides match TRBD1. J lost 6 bases, V lost 0 bases, and 6 bases had no gene match. CDR1 and CDR2 (germline): SGDLS, YYNGEE. The CDR3 loop spans 15 amino acids. This CDR3 reads CASSVDPGTGNGYTF. CDR3 bases: TGTGCCAGCAGCGTAGACCCCGGGACAGGGAATGGCTACACCTTC.

The chain links TRBV23-1 to TRBJ2-1, with 7 positions matching TRBD2. TRBV23-1 is an open reading frame whose function is uncertain. V gave up 4 bases and J gave up 3 bases; unmatched junction bases: 6. The CDR3 sequence is 15 residues long. CDR3 sequence reads: CASSRLSGFYNEQFF. The CDR3 coding sequence is TGCGCCAGCAGTCGACTTAGCGGGTTCTACAATGAGCAGTTCTTC.

This CDR3 is CAWSEGEAHQPQHF. The DNA for the CDR3 is TGTGCCTGGAGTGAGGGTGAGGCCCATCAGCCCCAGCATTTT. The rearrangement links TRBV30 to TRBJ1-5, with D unclear. Germline V CDR1 and CDR2: GTSNPN, SVGIG (reference sequence). Between the trimmed V and J ends, which lost 1 base and 5 bases, there was a span of 12 bases. This CDR3 has 14 amino acids.

The chain combines TRBV18 with TRBJ1-4; 8 nucleotides match TRBD1. J lost 4 bases, V lost 8 bases, and 3 bases had no gene match. CDR3 length: 13 amino acids. Germline CDR1 reads KGHSH; CDR2 reads LQKENI. CDR3 sequence reads: CASRTGGNEKLFF. CDR3 sequence (DNA): TGTGCCAGCCGAACAGGGGGTAATGAAAAACTGTTTTTT.

This sequence joins TRBV24-1 and TRBJ2-7; 7 bases agree with TRBD2. With 10 bases clipped from V and 3 bases from J, the junction kept 2 bases outside the gene matches. Germline CDR1 KGHDR, CDR2 SFDVKD. There are 11 residues in the CDR3. The CDR3 spells CATGDYYEQYF. Here the CDR3 DNA reads TGTGCCACTGGGGACTACTACGAGCAGTACTTC.

This clonotype was seen a few times. This chain connects TRBV5-4 to TRBJ2-3; TRBD1 agrees at 7 bases. V lost 4 bases and J lost 1; bases outside the gene matches: 6. Germline assignment: CDR1 SGHNT and CDR2 YYREEE (reference sequence). There are 15 residues in the CDR3. DNA for the CDR3: TGTGCCAGCAGCCTGCGGACAGGCGGCACAGATACGCAGTATTTT. Translation gives CASSLRTGGTDTQYF.

The chain employs TRBV5-4 and TRBJ1-6; maybe TRBD1 (5 bases). V dropped 3 bases and J dropped 9 bases, with 13 bases sitting between them. The CDR3 sequence is 14 residues long. The germline V gene encodes CDR1 SGHNT and CDR2 YYREEE (reference sequence). This chain's CDR3 is CASSSQGIGSPLHF. Here the CDR3 DNA reads TGTGCCAGCAGCTCTCAGGGAATTGGTTCACCCCTCCACTTT.

The chain uses TRBV5-6 and TRBJ2-1; D unclear. Germline V lookup: CDR1 SGHDT, CDR2 YYEEEE. This CDR3 is 15 amino acids long. The germline V and J ends were trimmed by 0 bases and 0 bases, with 7 bases remaining between them. This CDR3 reads CASSLGRSSYNEQFF. CDR3 nucleotides: TGTGCCAGCAGCTTGGGTAGGAGCTCCTACAATGAGCAGTTCTTC.

DNA for the CDR3: TGCAGCGTTGGTCTCCCAGGGGGACAAGAGACCCAGTACTTC. Translating it yields CSVGLPGGQETQYF. This chain connects TRBV29-1 to TRBJ2-5; TRBD1 matches at 7 bases. CDR3 length: 14 residues. Germline V gene lookup returns CDR1 SQVTM and CDR2 ANQGSEA. V gave up 4 bases and J gave up 2 bases; unmatched junction bases: 7.

This chain links TRBV24-1 with TRBJ1-4; D gene unclear. There are 13 residues in the CDR3. The germline V gene has CDR1 KGHDR and CDR2 SFDVKD. V was shortened by 5 bases and J by 7 bases, with 10 bases between the two germline ends. The chain's CDR3 is CATSGDRSEKLFF. In DNA form, the CDR3 reads TGTGCCACCAGTGGGGATAGGAGTGAAAAACTGTTTTTT.

CDR3 loop: CATQPDYTYEQYF. The CDR3 DNA follows: TGTGCCACTCAACCGGACTACACCTACGAGCAGTACTTC. The chain carries TRBV28 and TRBJ2-7; TRBD2 might be the D (6 bases). V was clipped by 10 bases and J by 2 bases, with 15 bases between them. The CDR3 extends over 13 amino acids. Germline V gene data show CDR1 as MDHEN and CDR2 as SYDVKM.

The chain links TRBV12-3 or TRBV12-4 to TRBJ2-1; the D gene could be TRBD1 or TRBD2 (5 bases each). Trimming shortened V by 1 base and J by 5 bases, and 18 bases separated the two germline ends. CDR3 size: 17 residues. The CDR3 DNA reads as TGTGCCAGCAGTTTAGAGGGCCGTGTAGAGGGGAACAATGAGCAGTTCTTC. It specifies CASSLEGRVEGNNEQFF.

V and J are TRBV30 and TRBJ1-5; D is uncertain. This CDR3 is 13 amino acids long. Germline V gene sequence: CDR1 GTSNPN, CDR2 SVGIG (reference sequence). V lost 2 bases to trimming and J lost 6 bases, with 11 bases between them. The CDR3 nucleotides read TGTGCCTGGAGTATAAGGTCGACTCAGCCCCAGCATTTT. This translates into CAWSIRSTQPQHF.

The chain carries TRBV7-6 and TRBJ1-2; TRBD1 is a possible D gene (5 bases). CDR3 length: 13 amino acids. Trimming left V 5 bases short and J 5 bases short, with 12 bases between. From germline, CDR1 is SGHVS and CDR2 FNYEAQ. The CDR3, as DNA: TGTGCCAGCAGCCCGTCAGGGATATATGGCTACACCTTC. As protein: CASSPSGIYGYTF.

The chain uses TRBV6-2 or TRBV6-3 and TRBJ1-2; D is unresolved. The CDR3 length is 15 residues. The germline gives CDR1 MNHEY, CDR2 SVGEGT. V was pared by 7 bases and J by 6 bases, with 21 bases between. CDR3 DNA: TGTGCCAGCATCCCGGCGGCAGAACGGACTAATGGCTACACCTTC. It encodes CASIPAAERTNGYTF.

The V gene is TRBV15, the J gene TRBJ2-3; tentative D call: TRBD1 (6 bases). CDR1 and CDR2 from the germline V gene are LNHNV and YYDKDF (reference sequence). Between the trimmed V and J ends, which lost 3 bases and 6 bases, there was a span of 13 bases. This CDR3 comprises 14 residues. Here the CDR3 reads CATSSSGARDTQYF. In DNA, the CDR3 is TGTGCCACCAGCAGCTCAGGGGCGCGGGATACGCAGTATTTT.

The chain carries TRBV14 and TRBJ1-4; D possibly corresponds to TRBD1 (5 bases). The CDR3 extends over 17 amino acids. Trimming removed 4 bases at V and 5 bases at J, with 20 bases between. The V gene's germline CDR1 is SGHDN and CDR2 FVKESK. CDR3 residues: CASSRLLKTASNEKLFF. The DNA of the CDR3 is TGTGCCAGCAGCCGTCTTCTGAAGACAGCCTCGAATGAAAAACTGTTTTTT.

This clonotype was seen only once. This chain uses TRBV29-1 with TRBJ2-1, with a possible D match to TRBD2 (5 bases). V lost 3 bases and J 8 bases, leaving 11 bases between the germline ends. The CDR3 totals 12 residues. Germline values: CDR1 SQVTM, CDR2 ANQGSEA. CDR3 DNA sequence: TGCAGCGTTGATCCTAGCCAGGATGAGCAGTTCTTC. It encodes CSVDPSQDEQFF.

The V gene is TRBV9, the J gene TRBJ2-1; D unresolved. V lost 1 base to trimming and J lost 0 bases, with 5 bases between them. The CDR3 length is 14 residues. CDR1 and CDR2 from the germline V gene are SGDLS and YYNGEE. The CDR3 DNA follows: TGTGCCAGCAGCGTAAGCTTCTCCTACAATGAGCAGTTCTTC. Translated: CASSVSFSYNEQFF.

The chain joins TRBV29-1 to TRBJ1-1; maybe TRBD1 (6 bases). The V end lost 5 bases, the J end lost 1 base, and 14 bases lay between the germline ends. The CDR3 totals 14 residues. From germline, CDR1 is SQVTM and CDR2 ANQGSEA. The CDR3 here is CSVFRGSWNTEAFF. CDR3 coding DNA: TGCAGCGTTTTCAGGGGATCTTGGAACACTGAAGCTTTCTTT.

This rearrangement joins TRBV11-2 to TRBJ2-1, with TRBD2 identical over 11 bases. The CDR3 is made up of 16 amino acids. Germline CDR1 and CDR2: SGHAT and FQNNGV. Trimming at V came to 4 bases and at J to 6 bases, leaving 8 bases not matched to a gene. The CDR3 DNA sequence: TGTGCCAGCAGCTCCTTAGCGGGAGGGCTTCTCAATGAGCAGTTCTTC. Protein product: CASSSLAGGLLNEQFF.

The chain recombines TRBV3-1 with TRBJ2-3; 12 bases line up with TRBD2. This CDR3 region has 16 residues. V shed 2 bases and J 4 bases; nucleotides not matched to a gene: 4. Germline CDR1 and CDR2: LGHDT and YNNKEL (reference sequence). The CDR3: CASSQLAGGRADTQYF. For the CDR3, the DNA is TGTGCCAGCAGCCAACTAGCGGGGGGGCGCGCAGATACGCAGTATTTT.

This rearrangement joins TRBV5-1 to TRBJ2-1; 7 bases agree with TRBD2. The junction had 3 bases not matched to a gene; V was cut back by 0 bases and J by 3 bases. Looked up from germline, CDR1 is SGHRS and CDR2 is YFSETQ. The CDR3 totals 15 residues. In DNA form, the CDR3 reads TGCGCCAGCAGCTTGGAATCTAGCGGCTACAATGAGCAGTTCTTC. It specifies CASSLESSGYNEQFF. Full variable domain (outside the CDR3, taken from reference TRBV5-1 and TRBJ2-1): KAGVTQTPRYLIKTRGQQVTLSCSPISGHRSVSWYQQTPGQGLQFLFEYFSETQRNKGNFPGRFSGRQFSNSRSEMNVSTLELGDSALYLCASSLESSGYNEQFFGPGTRLTVL.

The rearrangement uses TRBV2 and TRBJ2-7; 9 bases match TRBD1. The CDR3 sequence is 13 residues long. The J segment lost 7 bases and the V segment lost 5 bases, leaving 6 bases of the junction unmatched. From germline, CDR1 is SNHLY and CDR2 FYNNEI. The CDR3 protein is CASSQRQGVEQYF. CDR3 nucleotides: TGTGCCAGCAGTCAGCGACAGGGGGTTGAGCAGTACTTC.

The V and J genes are TRBV9 and TRBJ2-3; tentative D call: TRBD2 (5 bases). Germline-derived CDR1 and CDR2 are SGDLS and YYNGEE. There are 12 residues in the CDR3. V shed 2 bases and J shed 5 bases, with 6 bases lying between them. The CDR3 DNA sequence: TGTGCCAGCAGCGTTCGGGGAGATACGCAGTATTTT. Translation: CASSVRGDTQYF.

The rearrangement links TRBV13 to TRBJ1-2; tentatively, D is TRBD1 (6 bases). CDR1 PRHDT and CDR2 FYEKMQ come from the germline V gene (reference sequence). V gave up 5 bases and J gave up 3 bases, with 16 bases separating them. This CDR3 comprises 15 residues. The CDR3 sequence: CASSPREGGHYGYTF. CDR3 coding DNA: TGTGCCAGCAGCCCGCGGGAGGGGGGCCACTATGGCTACACCTTC.

The chain joins TRBV28 to TRBJ1-5, with D possibly being TRBD1 (5 bases). Trimming removed 6 bases at V and 6 bases at J, with 15 bases between. Per the germline V gene, CDR1 is MDHEN and CDR2 is SYDVKM. The CDR3 spans 14 residues. The CDR3: CASRRTGSGQPQHF. The CDR3 nucleotides read TGTGCCAGCAGACGTACAGGTTCAGGTCAGCCCCAGCATTTT.

The J gene is TRBJ2-3, the V gene TRBV7-2; possible D gene TRBD2, 5 bases. This CDR3 has 15 residues. With 5 bases removed from V and 2 bases from J, the gap between germline ends came to 14 bases. Germline V gene sequence: CDR1 SGHTA, CDR2 FQGNSA. The CDR3 DNA sequence: TGTGCCAGCAGCCCGTGGACTCGCTACACAGATACGCAGTATTTT. Residues: CASSPWTRYTDTQYF.

V and J are TRBV20-1 and TRBJ1-5; a possible D gene is TRBD1 (5 bases). The length of the CDR3 is 14 residues. Germline V CDR1 and CDR2: DFQATT, SNEGSKA (reference sequence). V was pared by 1 base and J by 3 bases, with 10 bases between. CDR3 residues: CSARGPGPNQPQHF. CDR3 DNA sequence: TGCAGTGCTAGAGGCCCGGGACCCAATCAGCCCCAGCATTTT.